A single sample is the source of the 15 T cell receptor beta chains below, sequenced in a study of blood T cell repertoires in COVID-19. The table came from immunoSEQ multiplex PCR; TCRdb's copy has only in-frame clones and leaves some out. The sample records more than 75,000 clones, about four fifths being singletons. The source material was peripheral blood. The origin of the receptors is a human donor in a cohort sampled during active COVID-19.

The chain has TRBV18 and TRBJ2-1; 7 nucleotides agree with TRBD2. The ends lost 3 bases at V and 3 bases at J; junction bases unmatched: 11. CDR3 length: 17 amino acids. From germline, CDR1 is KGHSH and CDR2 LQKENI. The CDR3 DNA is TGTGCCAGCTCACCCTCCCGACTAGCTCGAAACTACAATGAGCAGTTCTTC. Amino acid sequence: CASSPSRLARNYNEQFF.

Here the CDR3 reads CSASVAGGPTDTQYF. CDR3 in DNA: TGCAGTGCTAGTGTAGCGGGAGGGCCTACAGATACGCAGTATTTT. The V gene is TRBV20-1, the J gene TRBJ2-3; TRBD2 matches at 11 bases. Germline assignment: CDR1 DFQATT and CDR2 SNEGSKA (reference sequence). J lost 3 bases, V lost 3 bases, and 5 bases had no gene match. The CDR3 is 15 residues long.

In this sample, this clone turned up once. V gene TRBV5-1 combines with J gene TRBJ2-3; the match to TRBD2 covers 16 bases. The CDR3 contains 16 residues. The junction had 4 bases not matched to a gene; V was cut back by 3 bases and J by 6 bases. Germline V gives CDR1 SGHRS, CDR2 YFSETQ. This CDR3 is CASSSGLAGGRDTQYF. CDR3 in DNA: TGCGCCAGCAGCTCGGGACTAGCGGGAGGGAGGGATACGCAGTATTTT.

J is TRBJ2-1 and V is TRBV4-2, with 14 positions matching TRBD2. From germline, CDR1 is LGHNA and CDR2 YNFKEQ. This CDR3 has 16 amino acids. J lost 6 bases, V lost 1 base, and 2 bases had no gene match. In DNA form, the CDR3 reads TGTGCCAGCAGCCAAGGACTAGCGGGAGGGCCCAATGAGCAGTTCTTC. Encoded protein: CASSQGLAGGPNEQFF.

V is TRBV6-1 and J is TRBJ2-5; 8 nucleotides match TRBD1. The CDR3 runs to 14 residues. CDR1 and CDR2 from the germline V gene are MNHNS and SASEGT. Trimming cost V 3 bases and J 5 bases; bases outside gene matches: 5. DNA of the CDR3: TGTGCCAGCAGTGATACAGGGGGAGACGAGACCCAGTACTTC. This sequence encodes CASSDTGGDETQYF.

This chain uses TRBV7-9 with TRBJ2-5; D perhaps matches TRBD2 (6 bases). The CDR3 is made up of 15 amino acids. Between the trimmed V and J ends, which lost 3 bases and 2 bases, there was a span of 13 bases. In germline, CDR1 is SEHNR, CDR2 FQNEAQ (reference sequence). CDR3 bases: TGTGCCAGCAGCTTCGGGGGAGCCCGGCAAGAGACCCAGTACTTC. It encodes CASSFGGARQETQYF.

V and J are TRBV3-1 (or the pseudogene TRBV3-2) and TRBJ1-1; 10 bases line up with TRBD1. J was trimmed by 4 bases and V by 7 bases; bases with no gene match: 6. Germline V gives CDR1 LGHDT, CDR2 YNNKEL (reference sequence). The CDR3 covers 14 residues. The CDR3 DNA sequence: TGTGCCAGCAAACCGGGACAGGGGAGCACTGAAGCTTTCTTT. Translating it yields CASKPGQGSTEAFF.

The V call is TRBV6-4, the J call TRBJ1-2, with D maybe TRBD1 (5 bases). The CDR3 has 16 amino acids. CDR1 MRHNA and CDR2 SNTAGT come from the germline V gene. V shed 3 bases and J shed 4 bases, with 18 bases lying between them. The CDR3 DNA sequence: TGTGCCAGCAGTGATGAAGCAGGGATGGGTTCCTATGGCTACACCTTC. Translation: CASSDEAGMGSYGYTF.

The chain recombines TRBV6-1 with TRBJ2-2; D possibly corresponds to TRBD1 (5 bases). Germline loops: CDR1 MNHNS, CDR2 SASEGT. The CDR3 has 18 amino acids. Deletions cut 2 bases from V and 2 bases from J, with 18 bases between. The CDR3 protein is CASSESVRVGSNTGELFF. CDR3 in DNA: TGTGCCAGCAGTGAATCGGTCAGGGTAGGGTCAAACACCGGGGAGCTGTTTTTT.

This clone was observed a handful of times. This chain links TRBV5-6 with TRBJ2-5; tentatively, D is TRBD2 (5 bases). The CDR3 is 13 amino acids. The V and J ends lost 2 bases and 2 bases respectively, with 7 bases between them. CDR1 is SGHDT, CDR2 YYEEEE, per germline. The CDR3 spells CASSLRDQETQYF. The CDR3 DNA reads TGTGCCAGCAGCTTACGGGATCAAGAGACCCAGTACTTC.

V and J are TRBV28 and TRBJ2-7, with 9 bases that match TRBD1. The CDR3 is 14 amino acids. V lost 4 bases to trimming and J lost 3 bases; unmatched junction nucleotides: 4. CDR1 and CDR2 (germline): MDHEN, SYDVKM. CDR3 in DNA: TGTGCCAGCAGTTCCCCGGGACAGGGCTACGAGCAGTACTTC. Its translation is CASSSPGQGYEQYF.

The chain employs TRBV11-3 and TRBJ2-7; 7 bases are shared with TRBD1. CDR3 length: 14 amino acids. CDR1 and CDR2 (germline): SGHNT, YENEEA. Germline trimming cut 5 bases from V and 4 bases from J; bases unmatched to any gene: 8. CDR3 amino acids: CASSQGQYGYEQYF. The DNA of the CDR3 is TGTGCCAGCAGCCAGGGACAGTACGGGTACGAGCAGTACTTC.

V and J are TRBV28 and TRBJ2-5; the D gene is possibly TRBD1 (6 bases). The CDR3 spans 14 residues. Germline V gives CDR1 MDHEN, CDR2 SYDVKM. The germline V and J ends were trimmed by 5 bases and 3 bases, with 13 bases remaining between them. CDR3 nucleotide sequence: TGTGCCAGCAGTCAGACAGGCAGGGAAGAGACCCAGTACTTC. It codes for CASSQTGREETQYF.

This clone was seen a handful of times. J is TRBJ2-6 and V is TRBV2, with D possibly TRBD1 on 6 matching bases. The CDR3 spans 16 residues. V dropped 6 bases and J dropped 0 bases, with 12 bases sitting between them. Germline CDR1 is SNHLY and CDR2 is FYNNEI. The CDR3 is CASSQGRYSGANVLTF. The CDR3 nucleotides read TGTGCCAGCAGCCAGGGGCGATACTCTGGGGCCAACGTCCTGACTTTC.

This chain joins TRBV5-1 and TRBJ2-1; TRBD2 matches 9 bases. The CDR3 is 16 residues long. CDR1 SGHRS and CDR2 YFSETQ come from the germline V gene. The V gene end was trimmed by 4 bases and the J gene end by 9 bases; junction bases not matched to a gene: 14. CDR3 region: CASSPAFASGEFEQFF. The DNA for the CDR3 is TGCGCCAGCAGCCCGGCGTTCGCTAGCGGGGAGTTTGAGCAGTTCTTC.